This paragraph reports one T cell receptor beta chain. Its antigen is currently unknown. These data originate in a study of T cell repertoires in cytomegalovirus infection. Study as a whole: Well-studied HLA-B-restricted epitopes and recently identified HLA-C-restricted epitopes of CMV were both used in the study. Both a matching HLA type and CMV infection were indicated by public TCR beta signatures.

The CDR3 has 15 residues. V shed 2 bases and J shed 3 bases, with 13 bases lying between them. The germline V gene encodes CDR1 MNHEY and CDR2 SVGEGT. TCRdb independently ran MiXCR on the reads; one entry per CDR3 protein. Here the sample spans about 920,000 distinct CDR3 sequences, roughly a third being singletons. The receptor's source is a human donor in good health (CMV status not recorded). Some clones in this sample may be carry-over from other donors' samples. The chain recombines TRBV6-2 or TRBV6-3 with TRBJ1-1; weak D call: TRBD1 (6 bases). Sample: cultured CD8+ T cells from PBMCs, taken from culture after CMV antigen stimulation. CDR3 in DNA: TGTGCCAGCAGTTACCCTACAGGGTACGACACTGAAGCTTTCTTT. It is translated as CASSYPTGYDTEAFF.